This T cell receptor (beta chain) was identified during a study of shared clonotypes between healthy human individuals. About the research overall: A donor's plate count was three for CD4 naive and three for CD4 memory; CD8 naive had two and CD8 memory one. Study-wide points: Sharing of clonotypes among donors was expected to vary with sequencing depth. Naive subsets generally exceeded memory subsets in estimated richness.

Clones were read by immunoSEQ multiplex PCR, and TCRdb kept only the in-frame ones, dropping some. The data show some 2.4 million clones, 93% seen once. The CDR3 extends over 15 amino acids. In germline, CDR1 is SGHTA, CDR2 FQGTGA. As regards this clone: The antigen is unknown.

There were no recent acute infections or vaccinations among the donors, who were healthy HIV-negative adults. The sequencing sample was made of naive CD4+ T cells from PBMCs. Subset here: CD45RA+ positively selected. The chain recombines TRBV7-3 with TRBJ2-5; D perhaps matches TRBD2 (5 bases). TRBJ2-7 explains the end of the DNA better; the J call may be wrong. The clonotype originates from a man between 18 and 35 years old in good health. Some clones in this sample may be carry-over from other donors' samples. CDR3 DNA sequence: TGTGCCAGCAGCTTAAGTATAGGGAGCTCCTACGAGCAGTACTTC. This codes for CASSLSIGSSYEQYF.